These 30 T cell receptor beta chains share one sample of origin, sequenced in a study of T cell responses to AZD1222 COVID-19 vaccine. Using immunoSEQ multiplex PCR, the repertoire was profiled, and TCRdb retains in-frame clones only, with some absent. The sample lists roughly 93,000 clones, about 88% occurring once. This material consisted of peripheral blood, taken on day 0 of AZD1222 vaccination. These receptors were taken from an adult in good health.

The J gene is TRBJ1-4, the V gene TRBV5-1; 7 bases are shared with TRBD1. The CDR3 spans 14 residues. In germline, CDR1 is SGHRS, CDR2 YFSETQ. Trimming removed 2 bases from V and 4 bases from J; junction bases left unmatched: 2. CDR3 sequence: CASSLGTDNEKLFF. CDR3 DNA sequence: TGCGCCAGCAGCTTAGGGACAGATAATGAAAAACTGTTTTTT.

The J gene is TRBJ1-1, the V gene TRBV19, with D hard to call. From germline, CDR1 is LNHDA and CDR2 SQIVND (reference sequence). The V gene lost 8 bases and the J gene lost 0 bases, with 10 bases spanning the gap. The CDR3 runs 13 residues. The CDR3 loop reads CASQTEVNTEAFF. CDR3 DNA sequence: TGTGCCAGTCAGACCGAAGTGAACACTGAAGCTTTCTTT.

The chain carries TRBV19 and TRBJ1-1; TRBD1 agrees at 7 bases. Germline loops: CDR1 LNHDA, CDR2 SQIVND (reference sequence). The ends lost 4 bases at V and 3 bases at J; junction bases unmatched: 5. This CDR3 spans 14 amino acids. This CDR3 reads CASSRRQGHTEAFF. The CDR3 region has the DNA TGTGCCAGTAGTAGAAGACAGGGCCACACTGAAGCTTTCTTT. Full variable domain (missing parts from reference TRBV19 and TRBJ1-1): DGGITQSPKYLFRKEGQNVTLSCEQNLNHDAMYWYRQDPGQGLRLIYYSQIVNDFQKGDIAEGYSVSREKKESFPLTVTSAQKNPTAFYLCASSRRQGHTEAFFGQGTRLTVV.

The CDR3 sequence: CASSYRGMGTEAFF. DNA for the CDR3: TGTGCCAGCAGCTACAGGGGTATGGGGACTGAAGCTTTCTTT. The chain joins TRBV5-4 to TRBJ1-1; 7 bases agree with TRBD1. The CDR3 has 14 amino acids. Germline V gene data show CDR1 as SGHNT and CDR2 as YYREEE (reference sequence). The ends lost 3 bases at V and 5 bases at J; junction bases unmatched: 7.

The CDR3 spells CASSQPAGDGYTF. CDR3 sequence (DNA): TGTGCCAGTAGTCAACCGGCAGGGGATGGCTACACCTTC. The chain recombines TRBV19 with TRBJ1-2; a weak D match, TRBD1 (6 bases). V was trimmed by 5 bases and J by 6 bases, leaving 13 bases between them. The CDR3 extends over 13 amino acids. CDR1 and CDR2 from the germline V gene are LNHDA and SQIVND (reference sequence).

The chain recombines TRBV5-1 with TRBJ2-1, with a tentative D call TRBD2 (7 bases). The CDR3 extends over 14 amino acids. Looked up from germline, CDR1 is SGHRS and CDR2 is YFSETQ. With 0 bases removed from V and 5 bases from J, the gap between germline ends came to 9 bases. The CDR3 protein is CASSLDGGHNEQFF. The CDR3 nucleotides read TGCGCCAGCAGCTTGGACGGGGGGCACAATGAGCAGTTCTTC.

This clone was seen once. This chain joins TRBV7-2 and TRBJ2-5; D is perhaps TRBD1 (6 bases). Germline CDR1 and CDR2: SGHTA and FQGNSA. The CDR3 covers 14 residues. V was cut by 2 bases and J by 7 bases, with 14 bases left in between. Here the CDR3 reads CASSLFREQGTQYF. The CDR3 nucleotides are TGTGCCAGCAGCTTATTCCGGGAACAGGGGACCCAGTACTTC.

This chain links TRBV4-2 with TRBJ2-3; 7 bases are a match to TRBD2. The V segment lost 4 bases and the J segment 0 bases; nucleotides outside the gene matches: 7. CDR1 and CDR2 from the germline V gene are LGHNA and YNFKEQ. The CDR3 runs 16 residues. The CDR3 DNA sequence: TGTGCCAGCAGCCGCCTGTCCGGGGGGAGCACAGATACGCAGTATTTT. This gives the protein CASSRLSGGSTDTQYF.

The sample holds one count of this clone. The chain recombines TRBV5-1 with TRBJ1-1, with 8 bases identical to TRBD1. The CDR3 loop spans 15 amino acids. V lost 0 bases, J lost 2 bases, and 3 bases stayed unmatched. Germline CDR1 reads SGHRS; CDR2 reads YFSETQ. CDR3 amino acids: CASSLAPGGNTEAFF. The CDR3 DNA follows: TGCGCCAGCAGCTTGGCCCCAGGGGGCAACACTGAAGCTTTCTTT.

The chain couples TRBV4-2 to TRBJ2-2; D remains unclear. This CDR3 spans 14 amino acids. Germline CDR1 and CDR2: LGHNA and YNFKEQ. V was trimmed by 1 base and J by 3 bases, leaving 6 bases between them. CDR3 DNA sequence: TGTGCCAGCAGCCAAGGGCGTCACACCGGGGAGCTGTTTTTT. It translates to CASSQGRHTGELFF.

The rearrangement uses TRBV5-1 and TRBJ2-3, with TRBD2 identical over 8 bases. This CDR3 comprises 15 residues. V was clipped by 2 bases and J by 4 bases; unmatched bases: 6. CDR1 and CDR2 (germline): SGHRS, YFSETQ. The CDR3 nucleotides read TGCGCCAGCAGCTTTGGCGGGGGGAGGGCAGATACGCAGTATTTT. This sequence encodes CASSFGGGRADTQYF.

The DNA for the CDR3 is TGTGCCAGCAGTTACTCGCCGGGGCCACAGTATTTT. Amino acids: CASSYSPGPQYF. The chain carries TRBV6-2 or TRBV6-3 and TRBJ2-3; D is perhaps TRBD1 or TRBD2 (5 bases each). CDR3 length: 12 residues. V lost 0 bases to trimming and J lost 12 bases, with 10 bases between them. CDR1 is MNHEY, CDR2 SVGEGT, per germline.

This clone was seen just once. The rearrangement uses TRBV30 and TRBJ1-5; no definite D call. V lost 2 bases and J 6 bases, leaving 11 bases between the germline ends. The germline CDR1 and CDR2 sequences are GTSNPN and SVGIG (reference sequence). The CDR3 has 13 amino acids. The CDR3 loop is CAWSTGLGQPQHF. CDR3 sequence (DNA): TGTGCCTGGAGTACGGGGTTAGGTCAGCCCCAGCATTTT.

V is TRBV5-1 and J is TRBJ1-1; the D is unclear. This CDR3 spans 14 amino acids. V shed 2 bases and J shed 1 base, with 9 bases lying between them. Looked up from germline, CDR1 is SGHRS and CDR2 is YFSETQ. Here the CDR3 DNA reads TGCGCCAGCAGCTTATCAGGTAGGAACACTGAAGCTTTCTTT. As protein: CASSLSGRNTEAFF.

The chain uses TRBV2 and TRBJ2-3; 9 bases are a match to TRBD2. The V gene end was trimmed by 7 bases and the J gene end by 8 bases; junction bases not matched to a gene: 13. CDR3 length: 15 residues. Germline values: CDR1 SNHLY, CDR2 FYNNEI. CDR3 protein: CASTYDTSGPVTQYF. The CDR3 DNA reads TGTGCCAGCACGTATGACACTAGCGGGCCCGTTACGCAGTATTTT.

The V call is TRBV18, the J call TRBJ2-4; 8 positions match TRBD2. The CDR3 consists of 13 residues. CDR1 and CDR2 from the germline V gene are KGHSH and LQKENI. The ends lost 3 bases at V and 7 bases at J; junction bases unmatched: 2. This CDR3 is CASSPGLDNIQYF. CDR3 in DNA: TGTGCCAGCTCACCGGGACTAGACAACATTCAGTACTTC.

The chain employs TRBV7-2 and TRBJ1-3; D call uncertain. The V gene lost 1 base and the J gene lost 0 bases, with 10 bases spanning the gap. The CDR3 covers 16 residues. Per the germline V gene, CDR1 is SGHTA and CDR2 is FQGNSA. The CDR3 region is CASSLVGLGSGNTIYF. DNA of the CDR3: TGTGCCAGCAGCTTAGTTGGCCTCGGCTCTGGAAACACCATATATTTT.

As DNA, the CDR3 is TGTGCCAGCAGTGTTGCGGTATCTAATTCACCCCTCCACTTT. Translation: CASSVAVSNSPLHF. The chain couples TRBV2 to TRBJ1-6; D not certain. Trimming stripped 4 bases from V and 6 bases from J, with 10 bases between. Germline-derived CDR1 and CDR2 are SNHLY and FYNNEI. This CDR3 spans 14 amino acids.

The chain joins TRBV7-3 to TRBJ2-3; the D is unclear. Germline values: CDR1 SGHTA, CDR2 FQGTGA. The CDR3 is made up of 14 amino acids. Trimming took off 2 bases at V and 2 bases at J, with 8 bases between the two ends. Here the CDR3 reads CASSLGPLTDTQYF. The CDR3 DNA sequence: TGTGCCAGCAGCTTAGGGCCTCTCACAGATACGCAGTATTTT.

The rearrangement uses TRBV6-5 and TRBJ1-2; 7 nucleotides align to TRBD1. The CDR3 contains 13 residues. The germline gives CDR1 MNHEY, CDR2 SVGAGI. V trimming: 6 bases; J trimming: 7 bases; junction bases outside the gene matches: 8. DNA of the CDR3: TGTGCCAGCAGACCCGACAGGGTTGGTGGCTACACCTTC. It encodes CASRPDRVGGYTF.

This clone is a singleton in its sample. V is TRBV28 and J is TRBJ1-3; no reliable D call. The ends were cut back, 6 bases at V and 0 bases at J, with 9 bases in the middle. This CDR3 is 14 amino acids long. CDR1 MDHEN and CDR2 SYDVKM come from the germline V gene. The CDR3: CASRSATSGNTIYF. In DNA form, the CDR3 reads TGTGCCAGCAGATCAGCGACCTCTGGAAACACCATATATTTT.

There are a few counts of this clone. The CDR3 sequence is CASSPRYYGYTF. In DNA form, the CDR3 reads TGTGCCAGTAGTCCGCGATACTATGGCTACACCTTC. The chain links TRBV19 to TRBJ1-2, with D unclear. The CDR3 is made up of 12 amino acids. Trimming pared 5 bases from V and 3 bases from J, leaving 7 bases between. Per the germline V gene, CDR1 is LNHDA and CDR2 is SQIVND (reference sequence).

In DNA form, the CDR3 reads TGTGCCAGCAGCTTAGGGGACTTCAGCACAGATACGCAGTATTTT. Protein sequence: CASSLGDFSTDTQYF. The chain links TRBV7-2 to TRBJ2-3; a weak D match, TRBD2 (6 bases). The germline V and J ends were trimmed by 1 base and 0 bases, with 8 bases remaining between them. The CDR3 contains 15 residues. Germline CDR1 reads SGHTA; CDR2 reads FQGNSA.

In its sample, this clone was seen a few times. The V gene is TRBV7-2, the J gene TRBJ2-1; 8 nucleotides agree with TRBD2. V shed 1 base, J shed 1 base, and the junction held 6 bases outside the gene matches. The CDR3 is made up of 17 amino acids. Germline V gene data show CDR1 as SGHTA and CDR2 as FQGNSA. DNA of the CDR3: TGTGCCAGCAGCTTAGGTGTAGCGGGGTTTTCCTACAATGAGCAGTTCTTC. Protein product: CASSLGVAGFSYNEQFF.

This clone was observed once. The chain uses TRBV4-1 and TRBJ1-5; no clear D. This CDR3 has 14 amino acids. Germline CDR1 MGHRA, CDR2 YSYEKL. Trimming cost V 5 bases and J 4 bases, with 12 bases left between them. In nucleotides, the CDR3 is TGCGCCAGCAGCGATACCGGGAGGAATCAGCCCCAGCATTTT. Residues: CASSDTGRNQPQHF.

CDR3 bases: TGTGCCAGCAGCTTAGGCAGGACTAGGGACGAGCAGTACTTC. This gives the protein CASSLGRTRDEQYF. J is TRBJ2-7 and V is TRBV13; 7 positions agree with TRBD2. Per germline, CDR1 PRHDT and CDR2 FYEKMQ (reference sequence). The trim removed 0 bases at V and 5 bases at J, leaving 4 bases unmatched. The CDR3 spans 14 residues.

The CDR3 coding sequence is TGTGCCAGCGGTCCCGGGACAGGAAGATATGGCTACACCTTC. Its protein product is CASGPGTGRYGYTF. This chain uses TRBV6-5 with TRBJ1-2; 8 nucleotides align to TRBD1. CDR3 length: 14 amino acids. After removal of 8 bases from V and 5 bases from J, the junction contained 10 bases not matched to a gene. Per germline, CDR1 MNHEY and CDR2 SVGAGI.

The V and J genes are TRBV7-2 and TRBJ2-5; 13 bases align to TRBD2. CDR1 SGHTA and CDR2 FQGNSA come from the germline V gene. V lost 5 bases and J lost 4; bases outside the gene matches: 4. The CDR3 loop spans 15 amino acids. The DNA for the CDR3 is TGTGCCAGCAGCCCGACTAGCGGGGGGTTAGAGACCCAGTACTTC. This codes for CASSPTSGGLETQYF. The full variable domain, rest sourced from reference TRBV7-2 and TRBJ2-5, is GAGVSQSPSNKVTEKGKDVELRCDPISGHTALYWYRQSLGQGLEFLIYFQGNSAPDKSGLPSDRFSAERTGGSVSTLTIQRTQQEDSAVYLCASSPTSGGLETQYFGPGTRLLVL.

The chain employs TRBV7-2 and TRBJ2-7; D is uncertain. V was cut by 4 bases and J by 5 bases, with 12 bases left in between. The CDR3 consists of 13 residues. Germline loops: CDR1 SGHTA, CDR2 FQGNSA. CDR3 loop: CASSSEPRNEQYF. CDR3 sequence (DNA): TGTGCCAGCAGCTCGGAGCCACGTAACGAGCAGTACTTC.

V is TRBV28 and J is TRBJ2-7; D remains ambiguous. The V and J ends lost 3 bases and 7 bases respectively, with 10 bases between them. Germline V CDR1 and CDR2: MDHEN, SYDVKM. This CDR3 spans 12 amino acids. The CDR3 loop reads CASSLWSKEQYF. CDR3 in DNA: TGTGCCAGCAGTTTGTGGAGCAAAGAGCAGTACTTC. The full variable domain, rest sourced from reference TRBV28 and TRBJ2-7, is DVKVTQSSRYLVKRTGEKVFLECVQDMDHENMFWYRQDPGLGLRLIYFSYDVKMKEKGDIPEGYSVSREKKERFSLILESASTNQTSMYLCASSLWSKEQYFGPGTRLTVT.